This TCR beta chain was identified during a study of blood T cell repertoires in COVID-19. Overall study: Acute and convalescent COVID-19 samples came from the United States, Italy and Spain. From T cells, B-cell-depleted T cells, or PBMCs came the material, which was cDNA or gDNA.

The length of the CDR3 is 16 residues. The V gene's germline CDR1 is LGHNA and CDR2 YSLEER. J lost 1 base, V lost 2 bases, and 5 bases had no gene match. How the authors handled the data: Reference gene primer amplification gave nucleated cell count estimates. TCRdb's copy holds only in-frame clones and misses some; the assay was immunoSEQ multiplex PCR. For V, J and clone size, that table is used; D and trimming come from the DNA. Among over 110,000 clones, 80% to 90% were seen once, and the ten largest hold roughly a tenth. Sample: peripheral blood. This clonotype was obtained from a man aged 55 to 69 with active or convalescent COVID-19. The rearrangement links TRBV4-3 to TRBJ1-5, with 7 bases fitting TRBD1. The CDR3 DNA is TGCGCCAGCAGCCAAAATATACAGGGGAGCAATCAGCCCCAGCATTTT. Its protein is CASSQNIQGSNQPQHF.